The present entry profiles one TCR beta chain with its context. Responder cells labeled with CFSE (about 200,000) were co-plated with irradiated stimulator cells labeled with violet dye (about 200,000). Sorting was performed after the reaction on proliferating CFSE-low CD3+CD4+ and CD3+CD8+ responders. CDR1 is SGHRS and CDR2 is YFSETQ in the germline V gene. The CDR3 is made up of 11 amino acids. V shed 4 bases and J shed 7 bases, with 9 bases lying between them. The data belong to a study of graft-versus-host responses after intestinal transplantation. Study summary: Recipients across the board were started on anti-thymocyte globulin induction, then kept on tacrolimus and steroids for two to three years. Findings and limits, study-wide: The authors found GvH clones in recipient marrow, some appearing first in ileum or blood. Subjects displaying graft-donor T cell macrochimerism possessed elevated graft-versus-host to host-versus-graft clonal ratios inside allografts.

This table comes from immunoSEQ multiplex PCR, and its TCRdb copy is limited to in-frame clones, with some not included. The profile covers some 13,000 clones, with less than 45% appearing a single time and more than 14% taken by the ten largest. This sequence was found in a human patient who received an intestinal transplant. The chain employs TRBV5-1 and TRBJ2-7; tentatively, D is TRBD2 (6 bases). Source: alloreactive CD8+ T cells from a mixed lymphocyte reaction culture, taken before intestinal transplant. Subset given: CFSE-low proliferating T cells sorted from approximately 6-day pre-transplant mixed lymphocyte reaction (GvH or HvG direction). CDR3 DNA sequence: TGCGCCAGCAGCGCGGGGCGAGAGCAGTACTTC. Protein product: CASSAGREQYF.